The 11 T cell receptor beta chains given below trace back to one sample, sequenced in a study of neurological immune-mediated disorders. MiXCR, applied by TCRdb to the 5' RACE reads, yields one record per CDR3 protein. The repertoire holds around 100,000 distinct CDR3 sequences, with less than 14% as singletons. The time point is: longitudinal time-point 3. The sample was PBMCs. The receptors were sampled from a female donor with HTLV-1-associated myelopathy (HAM/TSP).

The gene calls are TRBV20-1 and TRBJ2-5; the D is unclear. V lost 2 bases to trimming and J lost 0 bases, with 16 bases between them. The CDR3 extends over 16 amino acids. CDR1 DFQATT and CDR2 SNEGSKA come from the germline V gene (reference sequence). The CDR3 sequence: CSARTRDILYQETQYF. CDR3 in DNA: TGCAGTGCTAGAACCCGTGACATTCTTTACCAAGAGACCCAGTACTTC.

In this sample, this clonotype turned up many times. CDR3 sequence: CASSPGRLAGGPSTDTQYF. CDR3 DNA: TGCGCCAGCAGCCCTGGCAGGCTAGCGGGGGGGCCTAGCACAGATACGCAGTATTTT. The rearrangement joins TRBV5-1 to TRBJ2-3; TRBD2 agrees at 12 bases. This CDR3 region has 19 residues. V trimming: 4 bases; J trimming: 0 bases; junction bases outside the gene matches: 12. Germline V gives CDR1 SGHRS, CDR2 YFSETQ.

This clonotype was counted many times. The V and J genes are TRBV7-2 and TRBJ2-1; maybe TRBD2 (6 bases). The CDR3 is 15 amino acids. Germline CDR1 reads SGHTA; CDR2 reads FQGNSA. V was pared by 5 bases and J by 6 bases, with 17 bases between. DNA for the CDR3: TGTGCCAGCAGCCCCCGACGGGACTCCGCCAATGAGCAGTTCTTC. Translation: CASSPRRDSANEQFF. The variable domain in full, completed from reference TRBV7-2 and TRBJ2-1, reads GAGVSQSPSNKVTEKGKDVELRCDPISGHTALYWYRQSLGQGLEFLIYFQGNSAPDKSGLPSDRFSAERTGGSVSTLTIQRTQQEDSAVYLCASSPRRDSANEQFFGPGTRLTVL.

At least ten counts were recorded for this clonotype. V and J are TRBV7-3 and TRBJ2-1; 11 positions agree with TRBD2. Germline V gene sequence: CDR1 SGHTA, CDR2 FQGTGA. V lost 5 bases to trimming and J lost 4 bases; unmatched junction nucleotides: 4. The length of the CDR3 is 15 residues. In DNA form, the CDR3 reads TGTGCCAGCAGCCTGGGACTAGCGGATTACAATGAGCAGTTCTTC. Translated, it gives CASSLGLADYNEQFF.

Note on this clonotype: A read error may be the cause here, since a much bigger clone is one base away. V usage is TRBV4-1 and J usage is TRBJ2-1; 8 bases fit TRBD2. CDR3 length: 15 amino acids. The germline gives CDR1 MGHRA, CDR2 YSYEKL. The CDR3 loop reads CASSPSSGSYNKQFF. The CDR3 DNA reads TGCGCCAGCAGCCCCTCTAGCGGGTCCTACAATAAGCAGTTCTTC.

There are many counts of this clonotype. The chain uses TRBV2 and TRBJ2-5, with unresolved D. Germline V gene sequence: CDR1 SNHLY, CDR2 FYNNEI. The V end lost 4 bases, the J end lost 5 bases, and 14 bases lay between the germline ends. This CDR3 comprises 14 residues. The CDR3 nucleotides are TGTGCCAGCAGTGGATCTTGGACCTCGGAGACCCAGTACTTC. This codes for CASSGSWTSETQYF. Together with reference TRBV2 and TRBJ2-5, the CDR3 gives the full variable domain: EPEVTQTPSHQVTQMGQEVILRCVPISNHLYFYWYRQILGQKVEFLVSFYNNEISEKSEIFDDQFSVERPDGSNFTLKIRSTKLEDSAMYFCASSGSWTSETQYFGPGTRLLVL.

This clonotype was detected ten times or more. The rearrangement uses TRBV7-8 and TRBJ1-2; the match to TRBD1 covers 7 bases. The germline gives CDR1 SGHVS, CDR2 FQNEAQ. Trimming removed 1 base from V and 8 bases from J; junction bases left unmatched: 4. This CDR3 has 13 amino acids. The CDR3 DNA reads as TGTGCCAGCAGCTTAGGACAGGGAGGCGGCTACACCTTC. Amino acids: CASSLGQGGGYTF.

This clonotype was seen many times. The V call is TRBV27, the J call TRBJ2-1; D uncertain. CDR1 is MNHEY and CDR2 is SMNVEV in the germline V gene (reference sequence). This CDR3 has 12 amino acids. The V end lost 5 bases, the J end lost 12 bases, and 14 bases lay between the germline ends. CDR3 residues: CASSTTTYGQFF. CDR3 DNA sequence: TGTGCCAGCAGTACCACGACATACGGGCAGTTCTTC.

This clonotype showed up many times. The V call is TRBV5-6, the J call TRBJ2-7, with D unresolved. Germline-derived CDR1 and CDR2 are SGHDT and YYEEEE. The V gene lost 0 bases and the J gene lost 1 base, with 8 bases spanning the gap. The CDR3 extends over 14 amino acids. The CDR3 reads CASSLEVESYEQYF. CDR3 DNA: TGTGCCAGCAGCTTGGAGGTCGAGTCCTACGAGCAGTACTTC. The variable domain in full, with the rest retrieved from reference TRBV5-6 and TRBJ2-7, is DAGVTQSPTHLIKTRGQQVTLRCSPKSGHDTVSWYQQALGQGPQFIFQYYEEEERQRGNFPDRFSGHQFPNYSSELNVNALLLGDSALYLCASSLEVESYEQYFGPGTRLTVT.

This clonotype has at least ten counts. The chain is built from TRBV27 and TRBJ2-1; TRBD2 matches 13 bases. J was trimmed by 9 bases and V by 5 bases; bases with no gene match: 4. CDR1 MNHEY and CDR2 SMNVEV come from the germline V gene (reference sequence). The CDR3 spans 14 residues. DNA for the CDR3: TGTGCCAGCAGTACTAGCGGGGGGGCAGGTGAGCAGTTCTTC. This translates into CASSTSGGAGEQFF.

At least ten counts were recorded for this clonotype. The chain joins TRBV10-3 to TRBJ2-2; TRBD1 agrees at 8 bases. Germline lookup yields CDR1 ENHRY and CDR2 SYGVKD. The CDR3 is 15 residues long. V gave up 10 bases and J gave up 8 bases; unmatched junction bases: 15. In nucleotides, the CDR3 is TGTGCCACCGGTTCGGGACAGGCAAGAGGGGGGGAGCTGTTTTTT. It encodes CATGSGQARGGELFF.